The present entry profiles one T cell receptor beta chain with its context. Its antigen is not identified. This sample was included in a study of cytomegalovirus exposure and HLA in healthy donors. Study-wide context: Drawn from HLA-typed donors, about 85 million unique TCRs were held in an early data release.

It was with 60 Vbeta and 13 Jbeta primers that the PCR ran. Some clones are missing from TCRdb's copy, which holds only in-frame ones; the method was immunoSEQ multiplex PCR. Of about 160,000 clones listed, roughly four fifths are singletons. General study points: Excluded: some indistinguishable V segments such as TRBV6-2 and TRBV6-3.

V was clipped by 4 bases and J by 10 bases; unmatched bases: 7. The CDR3 length is 15 residues. Germline V lookup: CDR1 MGHRA, CDR2 YSYEKL. The sample consisted of PBMCs. This sequence was found in a middle-aged man in good health and CMV-seronegative. The V call is TRBV4-1, the J call TRBJ2-1; 13 nucleotides match TRBD2. The CDR3 DNA is TGCGCCAGCAGCCCCGGGACTAGCGGGATAGGGGAGCAGTTCTTC. This sequence encodes CASSPGTSGIGEQFF.